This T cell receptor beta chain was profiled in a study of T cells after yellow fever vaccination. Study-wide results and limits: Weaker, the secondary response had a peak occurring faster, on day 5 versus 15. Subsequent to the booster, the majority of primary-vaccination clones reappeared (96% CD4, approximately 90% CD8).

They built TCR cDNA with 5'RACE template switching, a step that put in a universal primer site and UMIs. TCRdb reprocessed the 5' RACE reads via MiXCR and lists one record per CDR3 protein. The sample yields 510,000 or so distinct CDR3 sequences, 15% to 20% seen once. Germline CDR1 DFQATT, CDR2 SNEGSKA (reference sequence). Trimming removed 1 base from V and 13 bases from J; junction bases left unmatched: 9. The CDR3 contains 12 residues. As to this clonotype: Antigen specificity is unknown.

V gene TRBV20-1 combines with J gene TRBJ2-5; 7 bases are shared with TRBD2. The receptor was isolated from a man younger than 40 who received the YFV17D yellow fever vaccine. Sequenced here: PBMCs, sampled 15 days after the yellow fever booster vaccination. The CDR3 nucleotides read TGCAGTGCTAGAGGGGTAGTAGGGAGGGGGTACTTC. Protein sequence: CSARGVVGRGYF.